One sample yielded the 15 T cell receptor beta chains listed below, sequenced in a study of blood T cell repertoires in COVID-19. Clones were read by immunoSEQ multiplex PCR, and TCRdb kept only the in-frame ones, dropping some. Of 70,000 to 90,000 clones detected, more than 80% appear once; the ten largest clones hold about 12%. The sequencing sample was made of peripheral blood. Receptors originate from a human donor in a cohort sampled during active COVID-19.

V is TRBV15 and J is TRBJ1-4; weak D call: TRBD1 (5 bases). Trimming removed 4 bases from V and 7 bases from J, with 13 bases in between. This CDR3 has 14 amino acids. CDR1 LNHNV and CDR2 YYDKDF come from the germline V gene (reference sequence). This chain's CDR3 is CATSKEGSGEKLFF. The CDR3 region has the DNA TGTGCCACCAGCAAGGAGGGGAGTGGTGAAAAACTGTTTTTT.

This chain connects TRBV4-1 to TRBJ1-3; TRBD1 matches at 7 bases. The CDR3 is 17 amino acids. The V and J ends lost 1 base and 4 bases, in that order; junction bases with no gene match: 10. The germline V gene has CDR1 MGHRA and CDR2 YSYEKL. CDR3 sequence: CASSQAKGALAGNTIYF. The CDR3 DNA reads TGCGCCAGCAGCCAAGCCAAGGGGGCGCTTGCCGGAAACACCATATATTTT.

This chain uses TRBV4-1 with TRBJ2-7, with 12 nucleotides matching TRBD2. This CDR3 is built from 16 residues. CDR1 is MGHRA, CDR2 YSYEKL, per germline. V was pared by 2 bases and J by 6 bases, with 8 bases of the junction left unmatched. The CDR3 nucleotides read TGCGCCAGCAGCCAACGGACTAGCGGGACTCCCTCCGAGCAGTACTTC. Translating it yields CASSQRTSGTPSEQYF.

This rearrangement joins TRBV2 to TRBJ2-5; D remains ambiguous. CDR1 is SNHLY and CDR2 is FYNNEI in the germline V gene. V gave up 4 bases and J gave up 3 bases, with 6 bases separating them. The CDR3 length is 12 residues. CDR3 residues: CASSVVEETQYF. CDR3 bases: TGTGCCAGCAGTGTTGTAGAAGAGACCCAGTACTTC.

A single count supports this clone. This chain connects TRBV6-5 to TRBJ2-7; TRBD2 matches 7 bases. The CDR3 extends over 14 amino acids. The V segment lost 6 bases and the J segment 2 bases; nucleotides outside the gene matches: 7. CDR1 and CDR2 (germline): MNHEY, SVGAGI. Here the CDR3 DNA reads TGTGCCAGCAGGGGGGGGATAGCGGCCTACGAGCAGTACTTC. Its translation: CASRGGIAAYEQYF.

This clone came up once. The chain recombines TRBV19 with TRBJ2-5; 7 bases line up with TRBD1. The germline V gene encodes CDR1 LNHDA and CDR2 SQIVND (reference sequence). This CDR3 is built from 14 residues. Trimming removed 5 bases from V and 1 base from J; junction bases left unmatched: 4. This chain's CDR3 is CASSLDRTQETQYF. CDR3 bases: TGTGCCAGTAGTTTGGACAGGACCCAAGAGACCCAGTACTTC.

The chain joins TRBV5-4 to TRBJ2-5; TRBD2 matches 8 bases. CDR1 is SGHNT, CDR2 YYREEE, per germline (reference sequence). V lost 0 bases, J lost 1 base, and 5 bases stayed unmatched. CDR3 size: 16 residues. The CDR3 region has the DNA TGTGCCAGCAGCTTGGACGGCGGGAGGTTCCAAGAGACCCAGTACTTC. It translates to CASSLDGGRFQETQYF. Using reference TRBV5-4 and TRBJ2-5 for the parts outside the CDR3, the full variable domain is ETGVTQSPTHLIKTRGQQVTLRCSSQSGHNTVSWYQQALGQGPQFIFQYYREEENGRGNFPPRFSGLQFPNYSSELNVNALELDDSALYLCASSLDGGRFQETQYFGPGTRLLVL.

This clone was detected once. This chain joins TRBV5-4 and TRBJ2-3, with 8 bases fitting TRBD1. The ends lost 7 bases at V and 0 bases at J; junction bases unmatched: 13. The CDR3 consists of 17 residues. Per the germline V gene, CDR1 is SGHNT and CDR2 is YYREEE (reference sequence). The CDR3 nucleotides read TGTGCCAGCCTCCGGACAGGGCCTTTATCTAGCACAGATACGCAGTATTTT. This translates into CASLRTGPLSSTDTQYF.

This rearrangement joins TRBV7-2 to TRBJ2-4; 7 positions match TRBD2. The CDR3 totals 15 residues. Germline CDR1 SGHTA, CDR2 FQGNSA. Trimming removed 3 bases from V and 7 bases from J; junction bases left unmatched: 9. The CDR3, as DNA: TGTGCCAGCAGCTTCGCGGCCTTCGGGGGGAACATTCAGTACTTC. This encodes CASSFAAFGGNIQYF.

The sample holds one count of this clone. The chain couples TRBV4-1 to TRBJ2-7, with 8 bases that match TRBD1. V lost 4 bases, J lost 0 bases, and 5 bases stayed unmatched. The CDR3 loop spans 15 amino acids. Germline V CDR1 and CDR2: MGHRA, YSYEKL. CDR3 region: CASSLRTGSSYEQYF. The CDR3 coding sequence is TGCGCCAGCAGCCTAAGGACAGGGAGCTCCTACGAGCAGTACTTC.

This sequence joins TRBV11-2 and TRBJ1-1; D is perhaps TRBD1 (6 bases). V lost 3 bases to trimming and J lost 3 bases, with 11 bases between them. CDR1 and CDR2 (germline): SGHAT, FQNNGV. The CDR3 loop spans 14 amino acids. The CDR3: CASSFDRSDTEAFF. The CDR3, as DNA: TGTGCCAGCAGCTTCGACAGGAGCGACACTGAAGCTTTCTTT.

The chain carries TRBV4-1 and TRBJ1-1; possibly TRBD1 for D (6 bases). Looked up from germline, CDR1 is MGHRA and CDR2 is YSYEKL. Trimming stripped 6 bases from V and 1 base from J, with 18 bases between. The CDR3 length is 16 residues. The CDR3 region has the DNA TGCGCCAGCAGTCTAATGACGACAGGAGAGAACACTGAAGCTTTCTTT. This encodes CASSLMTTGENTEAFF.

V gene TRBV6-5 combines with J gene TRBJ2-7; 7 bases map to TRBD1. CDR1 is MNHEY and CDR2 is SVGAGI in the germline V gene. The CDR3 is 13 residues long. V dropped 6 bases and J dropped 3; count of bases not matched to a gene: 5. As DNA, the CDR3 is TGTGCCAGCAGAACCGGGACAGTCTACGAGCAGTACTTC. Translation gives CASRTGTVYEQYF.

This clone was seen only once. The chain couples TRBV7-9 to TRBJ1-2; D perhaps matches TRBD1 (5 bases). The CDR3 is 16 residues long. V lost 4 bases, J lost 4 bases, and 19 bases lay in between. Germline V gives CDR1 SEHNR, CDR2 FQNEAQ (reference sequence). This CDR3 is CASSSRGGEEVYGYTF. CDR3 nucleotides: TGTGCCAGCAGCTCCCGGGGGGGGGAGGAAGTCTATGGCTACACCTTC.

This sequence joins TRBV5-6 and TRBJ2-1; TRBD2 agrees at 10 bases. Trimming took 4 bases from V and 7 from J; bases not matched to a gene: 14. The CDR3 runs 17 residues. The germline V gene has CDR1 SGHDT and CDR2 YYEEEE. The CDR3 loop is CASSRRSGGALGNEQFF. The CDR3 DNA reads as TGTGCCAGCAGCCGCCGCAGCGGGGGGGCCTTGGGTAATGAGCAGTTCTTC.